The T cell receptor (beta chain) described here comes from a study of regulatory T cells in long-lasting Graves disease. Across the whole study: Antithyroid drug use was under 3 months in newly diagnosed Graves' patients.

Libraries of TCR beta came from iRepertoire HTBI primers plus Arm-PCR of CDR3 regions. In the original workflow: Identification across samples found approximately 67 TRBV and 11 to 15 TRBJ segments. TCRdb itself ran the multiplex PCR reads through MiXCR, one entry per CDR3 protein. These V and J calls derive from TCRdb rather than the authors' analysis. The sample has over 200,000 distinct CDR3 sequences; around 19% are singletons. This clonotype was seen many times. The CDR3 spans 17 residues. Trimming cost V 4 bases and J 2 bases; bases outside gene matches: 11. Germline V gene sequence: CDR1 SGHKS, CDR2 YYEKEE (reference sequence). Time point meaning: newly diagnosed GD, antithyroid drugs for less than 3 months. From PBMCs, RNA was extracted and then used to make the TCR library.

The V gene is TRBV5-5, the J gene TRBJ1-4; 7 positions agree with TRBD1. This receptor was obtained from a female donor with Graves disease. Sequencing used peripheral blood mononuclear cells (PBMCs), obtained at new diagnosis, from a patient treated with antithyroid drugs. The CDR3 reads CASSPAAGGNTNEKLFF. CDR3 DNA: TGTGCCAGCAGCCCGGCGGCAGGGGGGAATACTAATGAAAAACTGTTTTTT.